This entry describes one TCR beta chain. The target of this receptor is not known. Per-base quality was not reported, and no clone a single base away is much larger than it. Samples from volunteer blood donors who had recovered from COVID-19 were contributed by a second Seattle source. Whole blood was collected in K2EDTA tubes by collaborating institutions according to the institutions' own protocols. For TCRbeta analysis, collaborators shipped samples in one of three forms: frozen whole blood, isolated PBMCs, or DNA extracted from either of those sample types. The data are from a study of blood T cell repertoires in COVID-19 (dated by TCRdb to about 2020). As for the study more broadly: Samples covering the acute and convalescent phases of COVID-19 were provided by collaborators in the United States, Italy and Spain. The prospective study material was composed of cDNA or gDNA derived from T cells, B-cell-depleted T cells, or PBMCs. Subjects who had been exposed to COVID-19, were actively infected with it, or had recovered from it provided the deeply sampled blood TCRbeta repertoires that made up the dataset. The repertoires were made available in a free public database intended to serve as a resource for research on the immune response to SARS-CoV-2. Samples were obtained from the ongoing ImmuneRACE study (first 160 participants) and from approximately 1,200 subjects provided by 6 global collaborators. Sample metadata almost always included a de-identified subject ID, COVID-19 status, age in years and sex. HLA class I and class II types, where available, came from metadata supplied by the sample provider rather than from assay-based typing. The paper as a whole reports these results and caveats: Clinical and demographic metadata were provided uncurated, with the amount varying by source and participant.

Per the germline V gene, SQVTM is the CDR1 and ANQGSEA is the CDR2. Trimming takes 6 bases off V and 8 bases off J; junction bases not matched to a gene: 9. The CDR3 runs 13 residues from the cysteine to the phenylalanine. CDR3 DNA only is kept here, 39 bases in frame from base 1. TCRbeta CDR3 regions were amplified from genomic DNA by means of the immunoSEQ Assay, a bias-controlled multiplex PCR. Per the source publication's procedure: Nucleated cell counts per sample were estimated from amplification of reference gene primers within the assay. To quantify the absolute abundance of each unique TCRbeta CDR3 rearrangement, sequence reads were collapsed and filtered. For each sample, productive Simpson clonality was calculated as the square root of Simpson's diversity index over productive rearrangements. TCRdb holds this immuneACCESS table with in-frame rearrangements only. Some clones are missing; in checked studies, unresolved V genes explain under half, and the rest has no known cause. The V and J calls and clone size are taken from that table; D and trimming were inferred from the DNA. Recorded for this sample are 300,000 to 350,000 clones; under 95% of them occurred a single time. The leading ten clones occupy about 3.5% of the sample.

The V and J genes are TRBV29-1 and TRBJ2-4; a stretch of 8 junction bases matches TRBD1. The sample comprised peripheral blood. This TCR derives from a young woman who had recovered from COVID-19. At the DNA level, the sequence is TGCAGCGTAATAAGACAGGGGACGGACATTCAGTACTTC. This gives the protein CSVIRQGTDIQYF.